A single sample is the source of the 18 T cell receptor beta chains below, sequenced in a study of cytomegalovirus exposure and HLA in healthy donors. Researchers ran the PCR with 60 Vbeta and 13 Jbeta primers. Generated by immunoSEQ multiplex PCR, the TCRdb table keeps only in-frame clones and is missing some. Of approximately 110,000 clones listed, roughly 70% were seen once; the top ten hold under 8.5%. The sample comprised PBMCs. The receptors originated from a man aged 35-49 years in good health and CMV-seronegative.

The rearrangement uses TRBV6-5 and TRBJ2-1; perhaps TRBD2 as D (5 bases). CDR1 and CDR2 from the germline V gene are MNHEY and SVGAGI. V was cut by 7 bases and J by 7 bases, with 8 bases left in between. This CDR3 has 11 amino acids. As DNA, the CDR3 is TGTGCCAGCACCCGCGGGAATGAGCAGTTCTTC. It encodes CASTRGNEQFF.

Remarks on this clone: The junction departs from germline at one end; a sequencing error may be responsible. Other DNA sequences from this sample encode an identical CDR3 as well. The chain is built from TRBV6-9 and TRBJ2-7, with D possibly matching TRBD2 (5 bases). The CDR3 is 8 residues long. Germline loops: CDR1 MNHGY, CDR2 SVAAGI. CDR3 in amino acids: CPGGEQYF. As DNA, the CDR3 is TGCCCAGGCGGGGAGCAGTACTTC.

The CDR3 DNA is TGTGCCAGCAGCTTCCCGACAGACCAATGGACCCAGTACTTC. Amino acids: CASSFPTDQWTQYF. The chain couples TRBV7-9 to TRBJ2-5, with D perhaps TRBD1 (5 bases). CDR1 is SEHNR and CDR2 is FQNEAQ in the germline V gene (reference sequence). The CDR3 runs to 14 residues. V lost 3 bases to trimming and J lost 7 bases, with 15 bases between them.

The chain uses TRBV6-7 and TRBJ2-3; D is perhaps TRBD1 (6 bases). TRBV6-7 belongs to the ORF category, with a function that is uncertain. V lost 8 bases and J 2 bases, leaving 29 bases between the germline ends. CDR3 length: 19 residues. CDR3 amino acids: CASPIPRTPGHLTTDTQYF. The CDR3 DNA reads as TGTGCCAGCCCAATACCTAGGACTCCGGGACATTTAACCACAGATACGCAGTATTTT.

The chain employs TRBV2 and TRBJ1-6; 8 bases fit TRBD1. This CDR3 comprises 16 residues. V trimming: 4 bases; J trimming: 7 bases; junction bases outside the gene matches: 9. From germline, CDR1 is SNHLY and CDR2 FYNNEI. The CDR3 loop is CASSGLDRGLNSPLHF. For the CDR3, the DNA is TGTGCCAGCAGTGGACTAGACAGGGGCCTAAATTCACCCCTCCACTTT. The full variable domain, in which reference TRBV2 and TRBJ1-6 provide the parts outside the CDR3, is EPEVTQTPSHQVTQMGQEVILRCVPISNHLYFYWYRQILGQKVEFLVSFYNNEISEKSEIFDDQFSVERPDGSNFTLKIRSTKLEDSAMYFCASSGLDRGLNSPLHFGNGTRLTVT.

CDR3 bases: TGTGCCAGCAGTCGGGGTAATAGCAATCAGCCCCAGCATTTT. Its translation: CASSRGNSNQPQHF. The chain combines TRBV6-1 with TRBJ1-5; no firm D call. V dropped 5 bases and J dropped 0 bases, with 8 bases sitting between them. This CDR3 has 14 amino acids. Germline V lookup: CDR1 MNHNS, CDR2 SASEGT.

The chain recombines TRBV7-2 with TRBJ1-2, with D possibly TRBD1 on 5 matching bases. CDR3 length: 14 residues. The germline CDR1 and CDR2 sequences are SGHTA and FQGNSA. The V end was cut by 5 bases, the J end by 4 bases, with 14 bases between. CDR3 sequence reads: CASSIPDISYGYTF. CDR3 DNA sequence: TGTGCCAGCAGCATACCGGACATAAGCTATGGCTACACCTTC. Together with reference TRBV7-2 and TRBJ1-2, the CDR3 gives the full variable domain: GAGVSQSPSNKVTEKGKDVELRCDPISGHTALYWYRQSLGQGLEFLIYFQGNSAPDKSGLPSDRFSAERTGGSVSTLTIQRTQQEDSAVYLCASSIPDISYGYTFGSGTRLTVV.

The gene calls are TRBV5-6 and TRBJ2-7, with TRBD2 matching over 8 bases. Germline loops: CDR1 SGHDT, CDR2 YYEEEE. V trimming: 4 bases; J trimming: 6 bases; junction bases outside the gene matches: 9. This CDR3 is built from 14 residues. In DNA form, the CDR3 reads TGTGCCAGCAGCGCCGGGGGGGATTTGGGCGAGCAGTACTTC. Translation gives CASSAGGDLGEQYF.

J is TRBJ2-1 and V is TRBV6-1; 14 bases map to TRBD2. Looked up from germline, CDR1 is MNHNS and CDR2 is SASEGT. After removal of 10 bases from V and 5 bases from J, the junction contained 7 bases not matched to a gene. The CDR3 runs 15 residues. CDR3 coding DNA: TGTGCCAAAAGGACTAGCGGGGGGCCCCACAATGAGCAGTTCTTC. This gives the protein CAKRTSGGPHNEQFF.

The rearrangement uses TRBV11-2 and TRBJ1-4; 8 positions agree with TRBD1. Germline V lookup: CDR1 SGHAT, CDR2 FQNNGV. The CDR3 is made up of 14 amino acids. With V trimmed by 5 bases and J by 10 bases, 9 bases remained unmatched. Written as DNA, the CDR3 is TGTGCCAGCAGCCTGCTGGACAGGGACCGAAAACTGTTTTTT. Residues: CASSLLDRDRKLFF.

The rearrangement uses TRBV9 and TRBJ2-3; 7 bases match TRBD1. The junction had 8 bases not matched to a gene; V was cut back by 4 bases and J by 0 bases. CDR3 size: 16 residues. CDR1 and CDR2 from the germline V gene are SGDLS and YYNGEE. The CDR3 is CASSPSPGQSTDTQYF. The CDR3 coding sequence is TGTGCCAGCAGCCCCTCACCGGGACAGAGCACAGATACGCAGTATTTT.

V is TRBV19 and J is TRBJ2-1; 7 nucleotides match TRBD1. CDR1 and CDR2 (germline): LNHDA, SQIVND (reference sequence). V lost 2 bases and J lost 4; bases outside the gene matches: 5. The CDR3 runs 15 residues. CDR3 loop: CASSITGAEYNEQFF. CDR3 in DNA: TGTGCCAGTAGTATAACAGGGGCGGAGTACAATGAGCAGTTCTTC.

The chain links TRBV15 to TRBJ2-7; the match to TRBD1 covers 9 bases. CDR1 is LNHNV and CDR2 is YYDKDF in the germline V gene (reference sequence). With V trimmed by 6 bases and J by 7 bases, 13 bases remained unmatched. This CDR3 region has 15 residues. CDR3: CATSHPPGQGREQYF. CDR3 in DNA: TGTGCCACCAGTCACCCTCCGGGACAGGGTCGAGAGCAGTACTTC.

The chain combines TRBV7-9 with TRBJ1-1; weak D call: TRBD1 (5 bases). V gave up 11 bases and J gave up 1 base, with 14 bases separating them. CDR3 length equals 13 residues. Looked up from germline, CDR1 is SEHNR and CDR2 is FQNEAQ (reference sequence). The CDR3 nucleotides read TGTGCCCCGGGGGGAAATGGGAACACTGAAGCTTTCTTT. Translated, it gives CAPGGNGNTEAFF.

This chain links TRBV19 with TRBJ2-3; 7 nucleotides match TRBD1. CDR1 is LNHDA, CDR2 SQIVND, per germline (reference sequence). After removal of 4 bases from V and 2 bases from J, the junction contained 3 bases not matched to a gene. This CDR3 has 14 amino acids. The CDR3 is CASSTGTDTDTQYF. The CDR3 DNA sequence: TGTGCCAGTAGTACCGGGACAGACACAGATACGCAGTATTTT.

V gene TRBV27 combines with J gene TRBJ2-3; 14 bases line up with TRBD2. CDR1 MNHEY and CDR2 SMNVEV come from the germline V gene (reference sequence). V shed 5 bases, J shed 7 bases, and the junction held 8 bases outside the gene matches. The CDR3 has 16 residues. The chain's CDR3 is CASSPRLAGGPNTQYF. Written as DNA, the CDR3 is TGTGCCAGCAGTCCCCGACTAGCGGGGGGGCCAAATACGCAGTATTTT.

The rearrangement joins TRBV25-1 to TRBJ2-7; possible D gene TRBD1, 6 bases. The CDR3 spans 15 residues. V lost 0 bases and J lost 6, with 15 bases in between. The germline V gene has CDR1 MGHDK and CDR2 SYGVNS. The CDR3 coding sequence is TGTGCCAGCAGTGAATATGGGGCCAGGGGTAGCGAGCAGTACTTC. The encoded protein is CASSEYGARGSEQYF.

The chain is built from TRBV4-2 and TRBJ2-1; 15 nucleotides align to TRBD2. CDR1 is LGHNA, CDR2 YNFKEQ, per germline. With V trimmed by 0 bases and J by 7 bases, 4 bases remained unmatched. This CDR3 spans 17 amino acids. The CDR3 bases are TGTGCCAGCAGCCAAGATAAGGGACTAGCGGGGGGTAATGAGCAGTTCTTC. This translates into CASSQDKGLAGGNEQFF.